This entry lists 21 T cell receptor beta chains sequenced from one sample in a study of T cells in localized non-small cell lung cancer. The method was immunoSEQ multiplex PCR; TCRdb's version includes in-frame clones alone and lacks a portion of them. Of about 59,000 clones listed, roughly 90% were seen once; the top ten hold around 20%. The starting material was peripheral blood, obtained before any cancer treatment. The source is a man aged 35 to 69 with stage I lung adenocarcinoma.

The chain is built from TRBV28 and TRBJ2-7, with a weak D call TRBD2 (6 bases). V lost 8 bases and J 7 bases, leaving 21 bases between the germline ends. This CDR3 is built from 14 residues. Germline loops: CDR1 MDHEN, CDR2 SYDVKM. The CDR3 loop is CASHEAGLAGEQYF. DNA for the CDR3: TGTGCCAGCCACGAAGCCGGCCTTGCGGGAGAGCAGTACTTC.

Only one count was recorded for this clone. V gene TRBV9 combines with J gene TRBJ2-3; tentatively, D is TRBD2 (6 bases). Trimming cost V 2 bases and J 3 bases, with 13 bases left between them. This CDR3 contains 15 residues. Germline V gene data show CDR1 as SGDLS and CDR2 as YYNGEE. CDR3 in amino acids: CASSVRLAKTDTQYF. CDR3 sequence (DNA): TGTGCCAGCAGCGTTCGGCTAGCGAAGACAGATACGCAGTATTTT.

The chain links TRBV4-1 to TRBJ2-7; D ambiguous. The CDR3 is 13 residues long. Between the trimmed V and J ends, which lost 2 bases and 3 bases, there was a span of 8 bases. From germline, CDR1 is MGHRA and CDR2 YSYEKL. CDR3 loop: CASSQHRSYEQYF. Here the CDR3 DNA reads TGCGCCAGCAGCCAACATCGCAGCTACGAGCAGTACTTC.

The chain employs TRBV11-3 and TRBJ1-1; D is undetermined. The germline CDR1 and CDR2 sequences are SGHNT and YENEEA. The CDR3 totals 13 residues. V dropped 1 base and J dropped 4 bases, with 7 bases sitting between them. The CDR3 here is CASSLVDGTEAFF. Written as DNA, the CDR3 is TGTGCCAGCAGCTTAGTGGACGGCACTGAAGCTTTCTTT.

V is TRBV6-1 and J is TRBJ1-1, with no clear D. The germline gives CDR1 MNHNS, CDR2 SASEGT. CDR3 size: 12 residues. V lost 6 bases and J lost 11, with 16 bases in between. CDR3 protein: CASSQPRAPAFF. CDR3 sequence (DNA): TGTGCCAGCAGCCAACCCCGGGCCCCGGCTTTCTTT.

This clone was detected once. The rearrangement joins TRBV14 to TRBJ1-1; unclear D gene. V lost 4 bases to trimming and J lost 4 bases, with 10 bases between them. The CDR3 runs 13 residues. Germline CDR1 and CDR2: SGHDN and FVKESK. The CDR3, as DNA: TGTGCCAGCAGCCCTGTTGGGCGCACTGAAGCTTTCTTT. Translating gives CASSPVGRTEAFF. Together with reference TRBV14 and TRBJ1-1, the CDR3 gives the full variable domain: EAGVTQFPSHSVIEKGQTVTLRCDPISGHDNLYWYRRVMGKEIKFLLHFVKESKQDESGMPNNRFLAERTGGTYSTLKVQPAELEDSGVYFCASSPVGRTEAFFGQGTRLTVV.

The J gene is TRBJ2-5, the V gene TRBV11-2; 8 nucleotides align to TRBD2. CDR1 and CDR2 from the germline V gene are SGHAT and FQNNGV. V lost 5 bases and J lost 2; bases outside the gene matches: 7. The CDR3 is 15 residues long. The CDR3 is CASSPAGGEQETQYF. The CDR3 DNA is TGTGCCAGCAGCCCTGCGGGGGGAGAACAAGAGACCCAGTACTTC. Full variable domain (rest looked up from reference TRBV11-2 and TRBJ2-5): EAGVAQSPRYKIIEKRQSVAFWCNPISGHATLYWYQQILGQGPKLLIQFQNNGVVDDSQLPKDRFSAERLKGVDSTLKIQPAKLEDSAVYLCASSPAGGEQETQYFGPGTRLLVL.

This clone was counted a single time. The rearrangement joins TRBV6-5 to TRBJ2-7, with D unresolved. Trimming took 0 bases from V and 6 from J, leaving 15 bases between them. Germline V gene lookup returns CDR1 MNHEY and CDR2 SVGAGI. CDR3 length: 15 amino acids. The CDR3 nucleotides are TGTGCCAGCAGTTACTCTTCCAGGTTCGGTGGCGAGCAGTACTTC. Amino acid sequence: CASSYSSRFGGEQYF.

The CDR3 sequence is CASSDWRDIISQETQYF. CDR3 nucleotides: TGTGCCAGCAGTGATTGGAGGGACATCATATCACAAGAGACCCAGTACTTC. V and J are TRBV2 and TRBJ2-5; the D call may be TRBD1 or TRBD2 (6 bases each). Looked up from germline, CDR1 is SNHLY and CDR2 is FYNNEI. Trimming took 3 bases from V and 2 from J, leaving 19 bases between them. This CDR3 is built from 17 residues.

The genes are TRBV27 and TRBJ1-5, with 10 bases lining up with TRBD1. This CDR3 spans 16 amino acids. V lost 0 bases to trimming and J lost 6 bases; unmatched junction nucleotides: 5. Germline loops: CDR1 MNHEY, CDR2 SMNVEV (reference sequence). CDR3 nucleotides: TGTGCCAGCAGTTTATCCGGGACAGGGGCAGGTCAGCCCCAGCATTTT. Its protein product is CASSLSGTGAGQPQHF.

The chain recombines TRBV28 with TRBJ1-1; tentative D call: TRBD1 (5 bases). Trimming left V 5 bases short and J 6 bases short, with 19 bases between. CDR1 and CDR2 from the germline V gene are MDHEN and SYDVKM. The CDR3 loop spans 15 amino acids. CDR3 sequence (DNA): TGTGCCAGCAGTCCATGGGGGGGAGGTTTTCCTGAAGCTTTCTTT. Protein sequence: CASSPWGGGFPEAFF. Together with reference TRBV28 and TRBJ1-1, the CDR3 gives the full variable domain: DVKVTQSSRYLVKRTGEKVFLECVQDMDHENMFWYRQDPGLGLRLIYFSYDVKMKEKGDIPEGYSVSREKKERFSLILESASTNQTSMYLCASSPWGGGFPEAFFGQGTRLTVV.

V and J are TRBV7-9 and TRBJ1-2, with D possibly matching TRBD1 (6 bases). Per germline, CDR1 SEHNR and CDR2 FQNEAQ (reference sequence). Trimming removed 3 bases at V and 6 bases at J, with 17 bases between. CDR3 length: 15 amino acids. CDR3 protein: CASSLKGDDTNGYTF. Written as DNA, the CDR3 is TGTGCCAGCAGCTTGAAGGGGGATGATACTAATGGCTACACCTTC.

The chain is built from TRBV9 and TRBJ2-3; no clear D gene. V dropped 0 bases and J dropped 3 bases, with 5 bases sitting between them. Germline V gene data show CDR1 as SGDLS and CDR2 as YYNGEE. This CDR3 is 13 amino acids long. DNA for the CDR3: TGTGCCAGCAGCGTAGAGCCAACAGATACGCAGTATTTT. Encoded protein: CASSVEPTDTQYF.

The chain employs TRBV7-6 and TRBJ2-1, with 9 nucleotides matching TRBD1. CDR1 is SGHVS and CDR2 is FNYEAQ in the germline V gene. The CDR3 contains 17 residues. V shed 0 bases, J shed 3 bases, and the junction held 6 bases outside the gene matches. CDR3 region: CASSLARDRALYNEQFF. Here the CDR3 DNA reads TGTGCCAGCAGCTTAGCCAGGGACAGGGCCCTCTACAATGAGCAGTTCTTC.

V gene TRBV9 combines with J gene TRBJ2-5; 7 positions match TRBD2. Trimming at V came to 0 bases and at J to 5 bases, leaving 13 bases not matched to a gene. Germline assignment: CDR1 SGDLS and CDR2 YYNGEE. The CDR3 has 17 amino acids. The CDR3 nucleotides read TGTGCCAGCAGCGTAGGCGAGCGGGGCCCTCCAAGGGAGACCCAGTACTTC. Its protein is CASSVGERGPPRETQYF.

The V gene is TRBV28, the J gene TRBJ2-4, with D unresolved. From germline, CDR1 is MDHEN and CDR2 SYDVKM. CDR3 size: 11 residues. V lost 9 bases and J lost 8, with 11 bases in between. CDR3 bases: TGTGCCAGTGGAGAGCTGGACATTCAGTACTTC. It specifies CASGELDIQYF.

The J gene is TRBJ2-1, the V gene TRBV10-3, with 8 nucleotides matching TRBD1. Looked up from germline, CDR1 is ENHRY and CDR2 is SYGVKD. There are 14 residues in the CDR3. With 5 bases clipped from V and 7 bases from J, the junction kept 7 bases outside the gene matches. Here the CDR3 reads CAISYETGDNEQFF. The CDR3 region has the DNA TGTGCCATCAGTTATGAGACAGGGGATAATGAGCAGTTCTTC.

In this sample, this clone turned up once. In DNA, the CDR3 is TGTGCCTGGAGTAGACAGGGACAAAATCAGCCCCAGCATTTT. Its translation: CAWSRQGQNQPQHF. The chain uses TRBV30 and TRBJ1-5; 7 bases match TRBD1. CDR1 and CDR2 from the germline V gene are GTSNPN and SVGIG (reference sequence). The CDR3 contains 14 residues. With 2 bases clipped from V and 4 bases from J, the junction kept 5 bases outside the gene matches. Full variable domain (missing parts from reference TRBV30 and TRBJ1-5): SQTIHQWPATLVQPVGSPLSLECTVEGTSNPNLYWYRQAAGRGLQLLFYSVGIGQISSEVPQNLSASRPQDRQFILSSKKLLLSDSGFYLCAWSRQGQNQPQHFGDGTRLSIL.

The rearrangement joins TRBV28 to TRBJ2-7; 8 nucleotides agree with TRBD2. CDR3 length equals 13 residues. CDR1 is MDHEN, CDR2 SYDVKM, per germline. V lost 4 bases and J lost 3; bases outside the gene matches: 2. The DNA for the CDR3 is TGTGCCAGCAGTTCTAGCGGGCACTACGAGCAGTACTTC. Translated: CASSSSGHYEQYF.

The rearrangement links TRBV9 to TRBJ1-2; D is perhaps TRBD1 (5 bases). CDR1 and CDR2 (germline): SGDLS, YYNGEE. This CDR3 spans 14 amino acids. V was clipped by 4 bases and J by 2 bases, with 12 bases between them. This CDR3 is CASSPPGRNYGYTF. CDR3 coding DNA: TGTGCCAGCAGCCCCCCGGGACGGAACTATGGCTACACCTTC.

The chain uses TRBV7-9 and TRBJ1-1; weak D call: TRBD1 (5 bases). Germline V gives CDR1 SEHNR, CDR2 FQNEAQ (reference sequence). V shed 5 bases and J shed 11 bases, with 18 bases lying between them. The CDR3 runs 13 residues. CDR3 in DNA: TGTGCCAGCAGCGCGCCCAGGGTCCCCGGGGCTTTCTTT. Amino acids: CASSAPRVPGAFF.